Listed here are 2 T cell receptor beta chains from one sample, sequenced in a study of blood T cell repertoires in COVID-19 (dated by TCRdb to 2020 to 2022). The library was generated by the immunoSEQ multiplex PCR assay. The immuneACCESS repertoire file appears here via TCRdb, limited to in-frame rearrangements. These files lack a portion of the clones; in checked studies, under half of the deficit traces to unresolved V genes, and the cause of the others is not known. The sample has 150,000 or so clones on record, over 75% of them singletons. Of the sample, about an eighth is held by the ten largest clones. Sequencing was carried out using peripheral blood. Source of these receptors: a man between 18 and 29 years old with COVID-19, enrolled during active disease.

The table lists this clone with a few counts. The chain joins TRBV27 to TRBJ1-6; TRBD1 agrees at 7 bases. The CDR3 extends over 14 amino acids. The V segment lost 0 bases and the J segment 10 bases; nucleotides outside the gene matches: 3. Germline lookup yields CDR1 MNHEY and CDR2 SMNVEV (reference sequence). The CDR3 loop is CASSLSTGWSPLHF. The CDR3 DNA reads as TGTGCCAGCAGTTTATCGACAGGGTGGTCACCCCTCCACTTT.

The rearrangement links TRBV9 to TRBJ2-1, with TRBD2 as a possible D gene (6 bases). V was pared by 3 bases and J by 3 bases, with 10 bases between. The CDR3 sequence is 14 residues long. Germline values: CDR1 SGDLS, CDR2 YYNGEE. CDR3 coding DNA: TGTGCCAGCAGCGATAGCGGAAACTACAATGAGCAGTTCTTC. As protein: CASSDSGNYNEQFF.